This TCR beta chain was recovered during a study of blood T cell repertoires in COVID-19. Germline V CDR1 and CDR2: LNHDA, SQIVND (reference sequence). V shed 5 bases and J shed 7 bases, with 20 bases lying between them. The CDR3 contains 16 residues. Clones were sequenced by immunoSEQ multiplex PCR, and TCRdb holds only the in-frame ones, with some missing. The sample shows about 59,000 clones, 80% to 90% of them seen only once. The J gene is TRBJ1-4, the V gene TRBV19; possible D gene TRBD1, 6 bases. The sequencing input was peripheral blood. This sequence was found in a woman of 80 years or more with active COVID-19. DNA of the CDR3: TGTGCCAGTAGTCCGCGGCGGGGGCTGGGTGGTGAAAAACTGTTTTTT. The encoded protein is CASSPRRGLGGEKLFF. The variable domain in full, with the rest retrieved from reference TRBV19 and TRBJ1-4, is DGGITQSPKYLFRKEGQNVTLSCEQNLNHDAMYWYRQDPGQGLRLIYYSQIVNDFQKGDIAEGYSVSREKKESFPLTVTSAQKNPTAFYLCASSPRRGLGGEKLFFGSGTQLSVL.